Listed here is a single T cell receptor beta chain. As defined, naive CD8 cells were CD45RO-negative and positively selected for CCR7, with terminally differentiated effector memory CD45RA+ cells excluded. This entry is derived from a study of shared clonotypes between healthy human individuals. Sequenced by immunoSEQ multiplex PCR; TCRdb stores in-frame clones only, minus some. The sample consists of about 1,800,000 clones, roughly 95% of them appearing once. Trimming shortened V by 1 base and J by 7 bases, and 14 bases separated the two germline ends. CDR3 size: 16 residues. Germline-derived CDR1 and CDR2 are MNHEY and SVGAGI.

The TCR sequence derives from a man aged 18 to 35 in good health. Sequences were obtained from naive CD8+ T cells sorted from blood. The rearrangement links TRBV6-5 to TRBJ1-6; D call uncertain. The CDR3 is CASSYYEPGFNSPLHF. CDR3 bases: TGTGCCAGCAGTTACTACGAGCCTGGGTTCAATTCACCCCTCCACTTT.